This TCR beta chain was retrieved from a study of radiotherapy plus CTLA-4 blockade in lung cancer (dated by TCRdb to the late 2010s). About the study as a whole: Among enrolled patients, approximately 17% had an objective response and roughly 30% reached disease control. The paper as a whole reports these results and caveats: Increased serum interferon-beta after radiation, together with early dynamic changes in blood T cell clones, were reported to be the strongest predictors of response. TCR clones derived from tumors expanded in peripheral blood after treatment with radiotherapy and ipilimumab.

Focal radiation therapy combined with CTLA-4 blockade (ipilimumab) was tested in patients with chemo-refractory metastatic non-small-cell lung cancer. Library preparation employed the immunoSEQ multiplex PCR assay. TCRdb took this table from immuneACCESS and kept in-frame rearrangements with V and J called. Such tables lack part of the clones; where checked against another copy, unresolved V genes explain under half of the gap, and the rest is unexplained. The table for this sample lists around 45,000 clones; 60% to 80% of them were counted only once. The top ten hold roughly 7.6% of the sample. This clone came up a few times. Its recognized antigen is unknown. The record has no base qualities; no much larger clone is one base away. Sequencing used peripheral blood, obtained from a patient treated with radiotherapy plus ipilimumab. The sequence derives from a human donor with non-small cell lung cancer who had stable disease on radiotherapy plus ipilimumab.

The DNA sequence is as follows: TGCGCCAGCAGCTTGGGAGGGACAGGGGGGACCAAAAACATTCAGTACTTC. The resulting protein is CASSLGGTGGTKNIQYF. The chain employs TRBV5-1 and TRBJ2-4; TRBD1 aligns with 11 central bases. Measured from the cysteine to the phenylalanine, the CDR3 is 17 residues long. The kept DNA is CDR3 alone, 51 bases in frame from the first base. CDR1 and CDR2, per the germline V gene, are SGHRS and YFSETQ. Relative to germline, V is missing 0 bases and J is missing 2 bases, with 4 bases of the junction outside any gene match.